These 22 T cell receptor beta chains came from one sample sequenced in a study of shared clonotypes between healthy human individuals. The assay was immunoSEQ multiplex PCR, and TCRdb's table has in-frame clones only and misses some. Of some 2,500,000 clones in the sample, 80% to 95% were seen once. Sequencing used naive CD4+ T cells from PBMCs. Described subset: CD45RA+ positively selected. These receptors all stem from a man aged 18-30 years in good health. Some clones in this sample may be carry-over from other donors' samples.

The J gene is TRBJ1-4, the V gene TRBV6-1; no reliable D call. V lost 2 bases to trimming and J lost 8 bases, with 12 bases between them. Germline lookup yields CDR1 MNHNS and CDR2 SASEGT. The CDR3 length is 14 residues. The CDR3 protein is CASSEFQIGEKLFF. The CDR3 nucleotides read TGTGCCAGCAGTGAATTTCAGATCGGGGAAAAACTGTTTTTT.

This clone came up once. CDR3 in amino acids: CASSLGRGNNEQFF. The CDR3 nucleotides read TGTGCCAGCAGCCTAGGTCGGGGTAACAATGAGCAGTTCTTC. This chain joins TRBV27 and TRBJ2-1; perhaps TRBD2 as D (5 bases). The CDR3 runs 14 residues. In germline, CDR1 is MNHEY, CDR2 SMNVEV (reference sequence). V was shortened by 6 bases and J by 5 bases, with 14 bases between the two germline ends.

The rearrangement joins TRBV28 to TRBJ2-1, with 11 bases aligning to TRBD2. Trimming at V came to 6 bases and at J to 2 bases, leaving 6 bases not matched to a gene. The CDR3 totals 16 residues. Germline CDR1 MDHEN, CDR2 SYDVKM. The CDR3 DNA is TGTGCCAGCAGACGGATGGGACTAGCGGCCTACAATGAGCAGTTCTTC. Translating it yields CASRRMGLAAYNEQFF.

Remarks on this clone: This sample also contains other DNA sequences that code for the same CDR3. This chain connects TRBV9 to TRBJ2-3; weak D call: TRBD1 (6 bases). Germline assignment: CDR1 SGDLS and CDR2 YYNGEE. This CDR3 contains 15 residues. The V end lost 4 bases, the J end lost 0 bases, and 12 bases lay between the germline ends. Written as DNA, the CDR3 is TGTGCCAGCAGCCCGCGGACAGCCAGCACAGATACGCAGTATTTT. Translation gives CASSPRTASTDTQYF.

Note on this clone: The sample holds other DNA sequences that translate to the same CDR3. CDR3 residues: CASSLGLAYNEQFF. DNA for the CDR3: TGTGCCAGCAGCTTAGGACTAGCTTACAATGAGCAGTTCTTC. The rearrangement joins TRBV7-9 to TRBJ2-1; 7 positions match TRBD2. With 1 base clipped from V and 4 bases from J, the junction kept 1 base outside the gene matches. Germline V gene sequence: CDR1 SEHNR, CDR2 FQNEAQ (reference sequence). The CDR3 totals 14 residues.

V and J are TRBV7-2 and TRBJ1-5, with TRBD1 matching 7 bases. The CDR3 consists of 16 residues. The germline V gene encodes CDR1 SGHTA and CDR2 FQGNSA. With 5 bases clipped from V and 2 bases from J, the junction kept 9 bases outside the gene matches. The CDR3 DNA sequence: TGTGCCAGCAGCCTCCAAGGACAGGCTGGCAATCAGCCCCAGCATTTT. This encodes CASSLQGQAGNQPQHF. Drawing the rest from reference TRBV7-2 and TRBJ1-5, the complete variable domain is GAGVSQSPSNKVTEKGKDVELRCDPISGHTALYWYRQSLGQGLEFLIYFQGNSAPDKSGLPSDRFSAERTGGSVSTLTIQRTQQEDSAVYLCASSLQGQAGNQPQHFGDGTRLSIL.

The V and J genes are TRBV28 and TRBJ2-1, with 11 bases lining up with TRBD2. The germline V gene encodes CDR1 MDHEN and CDR2 SYDVKM. Trimming removed 3 bases from V and 7 bases from J; junction bases left unmatched: 5. The CDR3 loop spans 15 amino acids. CDR3 nucleotide sequence: TGTGCCAGCAGTTTCTTAGCGGGAGGGGTTAATGAGCAGTTCTTC. Encoded protein: CASSFLAGGVNEQFF.

The J gene is TRBJ2-5, the V gene TRBV4-1; no reliable D call. Germline CDR1 reads MGHRA; CDR2 reads YSYEKL. V was clipped by 0 bases and J by 8 bases, with 13 bases between them. This CDR3 contains 14 residues. The CDR3: CASSQDYQVDTQYF. CDR3 DNA: TGCGCCAGCAGCCAAGATTACCAAGTGGATACCCAGTACTTC.

As concerns this clone: The sample has other DNA sequences that encode this CDR3 too. V gene TRBV6-6 combines with J gene TRBJ1-3; D call uncertain. Germline values: CDR1 MNHNY, CDR2 SVGAGI (reference sequence). CDR3 length: 15 amino acids. The ends were cut back, 2 bases at V and 0 bases at J, with 8 bases in the middle. CDR3 bases: TGTGCCAGCAGTTACCCGGGCCCCTCTGGAAACACCATATATTTT. Translated, it gives CASSYPGPSGNTIYF.

This clone was recorded a few times. This specimen includes other DNA sequences encoding the same CDR3. J is TRBJ1-2 and V is TRBV2, with D uncertain. Germline CDR1 and CDR2: SNHLY and FYNNEI. This CDR3 is built from 11 residues. V gave up 1 base and J gave up 4 bases, with 1 base separating them. The CDR3 DNA sequence: TGTGCCAGCAGTGAAGGCTATGGCTACACCTTC. It is translated as CASSEGYGYTF.

The gene calls are TRBV2 and TRBJ2-1, with unresolved D. The CDR3 consists of 9 residues. Germline V CDR1 and CDR2: SNHLY, FYNNEI. V was trimmed by 7 bases and J by 12 bases, leaving 7 bases between them. This CDR3 is CASTAGQFF. DNA of the CDR3: TGTGCCAGCACAGCCGGGCAGTTCTTC. Looking up the rest from reference TRBV2 and TRBJ2-1 gives the full variable domain: EPEVTQTPSHQVTQMGQEVILRCVPISNHLYFYWYRQILGQKVEFLVSFYNNEISEKSEIFDDQFSVERPDGSNFTLKIRSTKLEDSAMYFCASTAGQFFGPGTRLTVL.

This chain joins TRBV11-2 and TRBJ1-2; D is unclear. This CDR3 comprises 13 residues. The V gene lost 5 bases and the J gene lost 0 bases, with 7 bases spanning the gap. Germline lookup yields CDR1 SGHAT and CDR2 FQNNGV. The CDR3 DNA sequence: TGTGCCAGCAGCGGGAGATCTAACTATGGCTACACCTTC. Protein: CASSGRSNYGYTF.

This rearrangement joins TRBV7-2 to TRBJ2-3, with D perhaps matching TRBD2 (5 bases). Germline V CDR1 and CDR2: SGHTA, FQGNSA. The CDR3 totals 16 residues. V was cut by 5 bases and J by 2 bases, with 17 bases left in between. Written as DNA, the CDR3 is TGTGCCAGCAGCCCCGAACGCCTAGCAGTCACAGATACGCAGTATTTT. Its translation is CASSPERLAVTDTQYF.

As to this clone: The sample contains more than one DNA sequence encoding this CDR3. J is TRBJ1-1 and V is TRBV5-1; 7 nucleotides match TRBD1. Germline V gene sequence: CDR1 SGHRS, CDR2 YFSETQ. This CDR3 region has 14 residues. Germline trimming cut 4 bases from V and 1 base from J; bases unmatched to any gene: 4. The CDR3 protein is CASSLGTANTEAFF. The CDR3 DNA reads as TGCGCCAGCAGCCTAGGGACAGCGAACACTGAAGCTTTCTTT. Filled out from reference TRBV5-1 and TRBJ1-1, the complete variable domain reads KAGVTQTPRYLIKTRGQQVTLSCSPISGHRSVSWYQQTPGQGLQFLFEYFSETQRNKGNFPGRFSGRQFSNSRSEMNVSTLELGDSALYLCASSLGTANTEAFFGQGTRLTVV.

This clone was seen a few times. This chain joins TRBV7-9 and TRBJ1-1; unclear D gene. V was pared by 1 base and J by 1 base, with 10 bases between. This CDR3 contains 15 residues. Germline assignment: CDR1 SEHNR and CDR2 FQNEAQ (reference sequence). CDR3 in DNA: TGTGCCAGCAGCTTAGGGGTAGGGCCGAACACTGAAGCTTTCTTT. It specifies CASSLGVGPNTEAFF.

The J gene is TRBJ2-7, the V gene TRBV10-3; D is perhaps TRBD1 or TRBD2 (5 bases each). V lost 3 bases, J lost 4 bases, and 16 bases lay in between. Germline V gene lookup returns CDR1 ENHRY and CDR2 SYGVKD. CDR3 size: 15 residues. CDR3 nucleotides: TGTGCCATCAGTGACACCCCCCAGGGAGTTTACGAGCAGTACTTC. This sequence encodes CAISDTPQGVYEQYF.

The chain employs TRBV2 and TRBJ2-7; D may match TRBD1 or TRBD2 (7 bases each). This CDR3 contains 14 residues. Germline V lookup: CDR1 SNHLY, CDR2 FYNNEI. Between the trimmed V and J ends, which lost 6 bases and 6 bases, there was a span of 18 bases. In DNA form, the CDR3 reads TGTGCCAGCAGAGATGCCAGGGGGGGGCTCGAGCAGTACTTC. It specifies CASRDARGGLEQYF.

This rearrangement joins TRBV6-6 to TRBJ2-1, with D unclear. Looked up from germline, CDR1 is MNHNY and CDR2 is SVGAGI (reference sequence). V was trimmed by 5 bases and J by 4 bases, leaving 12 bases between them. The length of the CDR3 is 14 residues. The CDR3 loop is CASSPRRIYNEQFF. The DNA of the CDR3 is TGTGCCAGCAGTCCTCGTCGGATATACAATGAGCAGTTCTTC.

Details on this clone: The identical CDR3 is also encoded by other nucleotide sequences in the sample. The CDR3 protein is CASSSSGTGGYEQYF. The CDR3 region has the DNA TGTGCCAGCAGTTCATCCGGGACAGGGGGCTACGAGCAGTACTTC. The V call is TRBV28, the J call TRBJ2-7; 11 bases agree with TRBD1. This CDR3 has 15 amino acids. The V gene end was trimmed by 4 bases and the J gene end by 3 bases; junction bases not matched to a gene: 5. Per the germline V gene, CDR1 is MDHEN and CDR2 is SYDVKM.

The V call is TRBV5-1, the J call TRBJ2-2, with a possible D match to TRBD1 (5 bases). The CDR3 is 14 residues long. The germline V gene has CDR1 SGHRS and CDR2 YFSETQ. Trimming stripped 4 bases from V and 4 bases from J, with 11 bases between. CDR3 loop: CASSPGQVTGELFF. As DNA, the CDR3 is TGCGCCAGCAGCCCAGGACAAGTCACCGGGGAGCTGTTTTTT.

The DNA for the CDR3 is TGTGCTAGTGACTCAGGACAGGGGGACACTGAAGCTTTCTTT. Its protein is CASDSGQGDTEAFF. This chain joins TRBV12-5 and TRBJ1-1, with TRBD1 matching 10 bases. Germline CDR1 is LGHNT and CDR2 is FRNRAP. Trimming at V came to 7 bases and at J to 3 bases, leaving 5 bases not matched to a gene. The CDR3 totals 14 residues.

A single count supports this clone. V gene TRBV5-4 combines with J gene TRBJ2-7; TRBD2 matches at 10 bases. The CDR3 runs to 16 residues. V shed 4 bases and J 9 bases; nucleotides not matched to a gene: 16. Germline CDR1 is SGHNT and CDR2 is YYREEE (reference sequence). The CDR3 coding sequence is TGTGCCAGCAGCCCACTGCTAGCGGGAGTAATCGGCGTGCAGTACTTC. Amino acids: CASSPLLAGVIGVQYF.